The present TCR beta chain was sequenced within a study of cytomegalovirus exposure and HLA in healthy donors (dated by TCRdb to the late 2010s). Regarding the complete study: An earlier analysis of 587 of the donors reported about 250 Gb of sequence data and around 120 million unique TCR beta sequences from roughly 180 million T cells. An early release covering around 630 HLA-typed donors comprised approximately 300 gigabases of sequencing data and approximately 85 million unique TCR sequences. Of the approximately 400 genotyped donors, 81% were placed in the genetic ancestry cluster associated with self-reported Caucasian donors. The study aimed to test whether cataloging public T cell receptors could reveal signatures of past pathogen exposure. The study used immunosequencing to profile the T cell repertoires of approximately 640 subjects and linked those repertoires to cytomegalovirus serostatus. A separate validation cohort of roughly 120 different subjects was used in addition to the 666-subject first cohort. The study combined high-throughput TCR immunosequencing, statistical association of individual TCRs with disease status, and machine learning to predict cytomegalovirus infection status. To study patterns of TCR occurrence, a later analysis re-analyzed previously published TCR beta repertoires from 666 donors and added high-resolution HLA genotyping. Rather than using new phenotypic data, the later analysis identified candidate immune exposures from TCR beta sequences and from how often those sequences occurred across donors. An earlier analysis of approximately 500 of the donors applied high-throughput TCR beta sequencing to assess whether each TCR beta V gene segment acted as functional or pseudogenic. Donor age, sex, ethnicity and CMV serostatus were compiled together with the repertoire data. A later genetic analysis took genome-wide SNP genotypes for about 65% of the 666 donors and used that subset as a discovery cohort. All discovery cohort repertoires had been generated on a single sequencing platform. HLA typing covered class I and class II loci at four-digit resolution. The number of donors typed differed by locus, with about 629-630 for A, B, C, DRB1 and DQB1, roughly 520 for DQA1, over 600 for DPA1, and 400 to 490 for DPB1. Because of strong linkage in the cohort, a few DR-DQ haplotypes were treated as single units for association and clustering. Across roughly 420 genotyped donors of the cohort, an average of about 240,000 unique TCR beta nucleotide sequences per donor were sequenced, and 15% to 20% of those sequences were non-productive.

The cohort comprised 710 or so healthy bone marrow donors. At the time of sampling, all cohort members were nominally healthy, though unrecorded immune exposures were likely present. The donor tested CMV seronegative and was one of the 352 seronegative cohort members. Every donor gave a peripheral blood sample, and the peripheral blood mononuclear cells from that sample were used for TCR beta sequencing. The Qiagen DNeasy Blood Extraction Kit was used to extract genomic DNA from the blood cell samples. Library method: the immunoSEQ multiplex PCR assay. The multiplex PCR relied on a mix of 60 forward primers for TCR Vbeta segments and 13 reverse primers for TCR Jbeta segments. Amplification of the CDR3 region of rearranged TCR beta genes was performed with a multiplex PCR assay on genomic DNA. On the Illumina HiSeq System, the amplified TCR beta libraries were sequenced as 87-base-pair reads. The source study handled its data this way. A later analysis counted some 80 million unique TCR beta chains across the 650 to 700 repertoires, and roughly 11 million of these chains were shared by at least two donors. Raw reads were error-corrected and collapsed into unique sequences by a nearest-neighbor algorithm in which closely related sequences were merged to remove PCR and sequencing errors. V, D and J gene segments were assigned by aligning CDR3 sequences to IMGT reference sequences. For a sequence to be retained, at least a six-nucleotide match to both a V gene segment and a J gene segment was required. A rearrangement was called productive if the CDR3 had no stop codons and remained in frame with V and J, and every other rearrangement was called non-productive. Following IMGT convention, CDR3 was defined as the stretch from the second conserved V-encoded cysteine to the conserved J-encoded phenylalanine. The earlier analysis of some 580 of the donors excluded any sequence lacking an unambiguous match to a single V gene segment. An earlier analysis of 587 of the donors called V segments functional above 56.7% productive rearrangements and segregating when the between-donor standard deviation exceeded 5%. A statistical classification framework was built for diagnosing cytomegalovirus status from the catalog of TCR beta chain sequences. In a later analysis, TCR nucleotide sequences were compared against IMGT/GENE-DB human TR gene sequences so that V and J genes could be assigned. Using the TCRdist pipeline, a later analysis assigned CDR3 sequences along with most-parsimonious VDJ recombination scenarios. A later analysis defined each TCR beta chain by its CDR3 amino acid sequence plus V-gene family, and excluded reads lacking a unique V-gene family. As a way to deal with suspected cross-contamination and a sequencing artifact, a later analysis dropped more than 500 nucleotide sequences that were highly shared and had low generation probability. A later analysis calculated a clonal expansion index for each public chain from normalized within-repertoire ranks of inferred template counts. A later analysis computed generation probabilities with a VDJ recombination model fitted to out-of-frame rearrangements, and checked the results against IGoR. A later analysis scored TCR-TCR, TCR-HLA and TCR-CMV co-occurrence with hypergeometric tests, applying a repertoire-size bias correction to TCR pairs. A later analysis estimated false discovery rates by permuting HLA or CMV assignments 20 times. In a later analysis, co-occurring TCRs were grouped using DBSCAN, and TCRdist sequence similarity was added for clustering within HLA-allele-positive subsets. For co-occurrence clustering, repertoires with fewer than 30,000 or more than 120,000 public chains were excluded, along with five or six repertoires with anomalous nucleotide sharing. Not all clones reach the TCRdb copy of this immuneACCESS table, which keeps in-frame sequences only. Checked studies attribute under half of the gap to unresolved V genes and leave the rest unexplained. That table gives V, J and clone size, and the DNA gave D and trimming. Recorded for this sample are around 120,000 clones; over 70% of them occurred a single time. Around 2% of the sample is held by the ten biggest clonotypes.

Reading the germline V gene gives CDR1 SNHLY and CDR2 FYNNEI. V is reduced by 11 bases and J by 4 bases, leaving a spacing of 18 bases between them. The CDR3 starts with the cysteine, ends with the phenylalanine, and has 14 residues. Only the CDR3 DNA stays, 42 bases, in frame from base 1. Study-wide findings and limitations: In a later analysis, HLA-associated TCR beta chains were found to be more clonally expanded and to have lower generation probabilities than equally common non-associated chains. The authors suggested that the approach could potentially be extended to other disease states and immunological phenotypes. A further reported finding was that TCR beta sequences accurately predicted the HLA-A and HLA-B alleles for most subjects in the first cohort. Immune exposure information for the cohort was limited to CMV serostatus. Several of the top co-occurrence clusters appeared to be linked to parvovirus B19, influenza, CMV and Epstein-Barr virus, according to a later analysis. Most CMV-associated TCR beta chains appeared to be HLA-restricted in a later analysis, and the HLA associations seemed to be driven largely by CMV exposure. In both the original and validation cohorts, the classifier was reported to diagnose cytomegalovirus status with high specificity and sensitivity. Because counts were too low, roughly 16 rarely observed V segments, including chromosome 9 orphons, were excluded from the earlier analysis of about 500 of the donors. Linkage disequilibrium might explain the correlated functional status among segregating V segments, but an unknown experimental factor could not be ruled out. The study listed 150 to 200 TCR beta chains as associated with cytomegalovirus. In a later analysis, 16,951 TCR beta sequences were associated with specific HLA alleles at a false discovery rate of 0.05. The sequencing pipeline was judged likely to have produced a cluster of highly shared sequence variants as a technical artifact. In a later analysis, TCR association rates were found to vary across HLA loci, with the most associated TCRs seen for DRB1 alleles and the fewest for HLA-C alleles. In an earlier analysis of approximately 590 of the donors, most TCR beta V segments were observed in productive rearrangements about 90% or about 30% of the time, broadly matching IMGT annotations. Only TCR beta chains were sequenced in this cohort, and the absence of alpha or paired-chain data limited detectable features. Because HLA typing was unavailable for some donors at each locus, only the typed subset was used in association tests. Presence/absence analyses assumed roughly uniform sequencing depth across donors, an assumption that may not hold. In vitro tests confirmed that a few of the cytomegalovirus-associated TCR beta chains recognize cytomegalovirus antigens. In a later genetic analysis, fewer N-insertions in productive TCRs were reported among donors in an Asian-associated ancestry cluster than the roughly 700-donor mean. Across donors, most TCR sequences were observed very rarely, whereas some public TCRs were present in many individuals. The 87-base-pair reads could not distinguish some IMGT-functional V segments, including TRBV6-2 and TRBV6-3, so those segments were excluded. In a later genetic analysis, a missense DCLRE1C variant was associated with V-gene and J-gene trimming of TCR beta chains, and the association was replicated in an independent cohort. Strong co-occurrence of HLA alleles, especially DR and DQ, made assigning TCR associations to individual alleles difficult.

This clone was observed once. Its antigen is currently not known. The record has no base qualities; no much larger clone is one base away. The rearranged chain carries TRBV2 and TRBJ2-1; the D gene is possibly TRBD2, with 7 bases matching. The source is a woman between 35 and 50 years old in good health and CMV-seronegative. The material sequenced was PBMCs. The base sequence is TGTGCCGGCTCCCGGGGGGCGGCGTACAATGAGCAGTTCTTC. This encodes CAGSRGAAYNEQFF. The reference TRBV2 and TRBJ2-1 proteins fill in what lies around the CDR3, so the full variable domain reads EPEVTQTPSHQVTQMGQEVILRCVPISNHLYFYWYRQILGQKVEFLVSFYNNEISEKSEIFDDQFSVERPDGSNFTLKIRSTKLEDSAMYFCAGSRGAAYNEQFFGPGTRLTVL.